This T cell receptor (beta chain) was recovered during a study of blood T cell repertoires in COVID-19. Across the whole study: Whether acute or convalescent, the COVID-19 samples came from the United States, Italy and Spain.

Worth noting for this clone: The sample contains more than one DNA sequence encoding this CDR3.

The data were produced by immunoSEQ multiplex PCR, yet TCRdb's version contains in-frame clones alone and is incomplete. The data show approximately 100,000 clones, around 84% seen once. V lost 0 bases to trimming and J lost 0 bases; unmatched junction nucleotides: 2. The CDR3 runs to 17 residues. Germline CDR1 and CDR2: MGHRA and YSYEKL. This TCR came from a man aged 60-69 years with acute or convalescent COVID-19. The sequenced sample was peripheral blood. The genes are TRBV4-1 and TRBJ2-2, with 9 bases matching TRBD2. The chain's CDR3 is CASSQEAGGANTGELFF. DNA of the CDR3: TGCGCCAGCAGCCAAGAAGCGGGAGGAGCGAACACCGGGGAGCTGTTTTTT.